This entry lists 13 T cell receptor beta chains sequenced from one sample in a study of vaccination and CD4 T cells after COVID-19. Regarding treatment: approximately 9-day PBMC culture with coronavirus spike peptide pools or control peptides (ViraFEST assay). Oncomine TCR Beta short-read sequencing was applied to DNA from cultured CD4+ T cells. TCRdb reprocessed the PCR reads via MiXCR and lists one record per CDR3 protein. The table records fewer than 10,000 distinct CDR3 sequences, over 40% of them present only once. The antigens for these receptors are not known. The sequencing sample was made of CD4+ T cells from blood, cultured in vitro. Receptors were obtained from a human donor who had recovered from COVID-19.

This clonotype has a handful of counts. The chain is built from TRBV7-2 and TRBJ2-3, with 7 bases fitting TRBD1. Germline CDR1 and CDR2: SGHTA and FQGNSA. The CDR3 covers 15 residues. The V gene end was trimmed by 5 bases and the J gene end by 0 bases; junction bases not matched to a gene: 5. The DNA for the CDR3 is TGTGCCAGCAGCAAAGGGGGACAGAGCACAGATACGCAGTATTTT. Translated, it gives CASSKGGQSTDTQYF.

This clonotype was observed a handful of times. The genes are TRBV2 and TRBJ2-1; D is unclear. Trimming cost V 4 bases and J 1 base, with 11 bases left between them. The CDR3 sequence is 15 residues long. Germline V gene sequence: CDR1 SNHLY, CDR2 FYNNEI. DNA for the CDR3: TGTGCCAGCAGTGTCGGCCAACCATCCTACAATGAGCAGTTCTTC. Translation gives CASSVGQPSYNEQFF.

The V gene is TRBV21-1, the J gene TRBJ1-1. TRBV21-1 is a known pseudogene. This CDR3 comprises 13 residues. The CDR3 region is CASSNHVNTEAFF. The CDR3 nucleotides are TGTGCCAGCAGCAATCATGTGAACACTGAAGCTTTCTTT.

V is TRBV19 and J is TRBJ1-6; 9 bases are a match to TRBD1. V lost 1 base, J lost 6 bases, and 1 base stayed unmatched. The CDR3 runs to 15 residues. Germline V lookup: CDR1 LNHDA, CDR2 SQIVND (reference sequence). The DNA for the CDR3 is TGTGCCAGTAGTATAGGACAGGGGGTTAATTCACCCCTCCACTTT. The encoded protein is CASSIGQGVNSPLHF.

This rearrangement joins TRBV6-1 to TRBJ2-1; the match to TRBD2 covers 13 bases. The CDR3 extends over 15 amino acids. Germline V lookup: CDR1 MNHNS, CDR2 SASEGT. The junction had 4 bases not matched to a gene; V was cut back by 6 bases and J by 5 bases. The CDR3 loop is CASSTGTSGNNEQFF. CDR3 sequence (DNA): TGTGCCAGCAGCACCGGGACTAGCGGGAACAATGAGCAGTTCTTC.

This clonotype was found once. The CDR3 sequence: CSANMGTSGKETQYF. The CDR3 nucleotides are TGCAGTGCCAATATGGGGACTAGCGGCAAAGAGACCCAGTACTTC. The V gene is TRBV20-1, the J gene TRBJ2-5; 11 bases map to TRBD2. The germline V gene encodes CDR1 DFQATT and CDR2 SNEGSKA (reference sequence). V was pared by 6 bases and J by 3 bases, with 9 bases of the junction left unmatched. The CDR3 extends over 15 amino acids.

V and J are TRBV20-1 and TRBJ1-2; no clear D gene. The germline V and J ends were trimmed by 3 bases and 4 bases, with 6 bases remaining between them. The V gene's germline CDR1 is DFQATT and CDR2 SNEGSKA (reference sequence). The CDR3 has 11 residues. The CDR3 nucleotides read TGCAGTGCTAGGACCGGCTATGGCTACACCTTC. It codes for CSARTGYGYTF.

The rearrangement uses TRBV27 and TRBJ1-5; a possible D gene is TRBD1 (6 bases). Germline CDR1 MNHEY, CDR2 SMNVEV (reference sequence). The CDR3 totals 13 residues. Trimming cost V 2 bases and J 7 bases, with 9 bases left between them. CDR3 residues: CASSLQGLQPQHF. Here the CDR3 DNA reads TGTGCCAGCAGTTTACAGGGGCTGCAGCCCCAGCATTTT.

The chain employs TRBV7-2 and TRBJ1-1; no clear D. From germline, CDR1 is SGHTA and CDR2 FQGNSA. The CDR3 length is 14 residues. Deletions cut 1 base from V and 2 bases from J, with 8 bases between. In DNA, the CDR3 is TGTGCCAGCAGCTTAGAGGGTATTAACACTGAAGCTTTCTTT. Its translation: CASSLEGINTEAFF.

The CDR3 reads CASSVQGFTDTQYF. The CDR3 region has the DNA TGTGCCAGCAGCGTTCAGGGGTTCACAGATACGCAGTATTTT. The chain has TRBV6-1 and TRBJ2-3; perhaps TRBD1 as D (6 bases). Germline values: CDR1 MNHNS, CDR2 SASEGT. V shed 6 bases and J shed 2 bases, with 12 bases lying between them. This CDR3 is 14 amino acids long.

A few counts support this clonotype. This chain connects TRBV15 to TRBJ1-1; D might be TRBD1 (6 bases). Deletions cut 5 bases from V and 1 base from J, with 11 bases between. Germline V CDR1 and CDR2: LNHNV, YYDKDF (reference sequence). The CDR3 consists of 14 residues. CDR3 DNA: TGTGCCACCAGCTACGGGGGGCAGAACACTGAAGCTTTCTTT. Its translation: CATSYGGQNTEAFF. The whole variable domain, remainder taken from reference TRBV15 and TRBJ1-1, is DAMVIQNPRYQVTQFGKPVTLSCSQTLNHNVMYWYQQKSSQAPKLLFHYYDKDFNNEADTPDNFQSRRPNTSFCFLDIRSPGLGDTAMYLCATSYGGQNTEAFFGQGTRLTVV.

V is TRBV20-1 and J is TRBJ1-1, with D perhaps matching TRBD1 (6 bases). V was shortened by 1 base and J by 1 base, with 13 bases between the two germline ends. The CDR3 extends over 15 amino acids. From germline, CDR1 is DFQATT and CDR2 SNEGSKA (reference sequence). The CDR3 protein is CSARGGGHGNTEAFF. Written as DNA, the CDR3 is TGCAGTGCTAGAGGTGGGGGGCATGGGAACACTGAAGCTTTCTTT.

CDR3 nucleotides: TGTGCCAGCAGTACCGACAGGGGGAACACCGGGGAGCTGTTTTTT. Translated, it gives CASSTDRGNTGELFF. The V call is TRBV6-1, the J call TRBJ2-2; TRBD1 matches 8 bases. The ends lost 5 bases at V and 1 base at J; junction bases unmatched: 3. In germline, CDR1 is MNHNS, CDR2 SASEGT. CDR3 length: 15 amino acids.